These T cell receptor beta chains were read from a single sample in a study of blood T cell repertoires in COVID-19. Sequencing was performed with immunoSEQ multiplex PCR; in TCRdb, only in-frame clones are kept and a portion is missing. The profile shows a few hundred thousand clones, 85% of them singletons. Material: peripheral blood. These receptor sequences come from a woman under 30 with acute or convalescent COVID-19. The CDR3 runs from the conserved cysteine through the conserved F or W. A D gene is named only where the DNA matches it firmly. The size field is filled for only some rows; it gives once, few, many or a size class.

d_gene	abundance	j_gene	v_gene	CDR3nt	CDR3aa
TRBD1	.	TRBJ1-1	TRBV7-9	TGTGCCAGCAGAGAATTACAGGGGAAGGGGACTGAAGCTTTCTTT	CASRELQGKGTEAFF
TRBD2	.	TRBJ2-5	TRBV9	TGTGCCAGCAGCGCTAGCGGGGGGGACGAGACCCAGTACTTC	CASSASGGDETQYF
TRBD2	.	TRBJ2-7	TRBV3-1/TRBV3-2	TGTGCCAGCAGCCAAGATCTTGTAGCGGGAGGCCCCTACGAGCAGTACTTC	CASSQDLVAGGPYEQYF
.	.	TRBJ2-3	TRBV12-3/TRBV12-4	TGTGCCAGCAGTTCACAGGTGACAGATACGCAGTATTTT	CASSSQVTDTQYF
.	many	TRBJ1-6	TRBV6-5	TGTGCCAGCAGTTATGACCCGGGCAGGGGAAATTCACCCCTCCACTTT	CASSYDPGRGNSPLHF
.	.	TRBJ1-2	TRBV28	TGTGCCACCTACTCACAGGGAAGCTATGGCTACACCTTC	CATYSQGSYGYTF
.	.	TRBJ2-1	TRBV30	TGTGCCTGGGCCCGGTCGTGGGGGCTCAATGAGCAGTTCTTC	CAWARSWGLNEQFF
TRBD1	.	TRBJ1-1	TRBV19	TGTGCCAGTAGTCTCGGGACAGAACTTGAAGCTTTCTTT	CASSLGTELEAFF
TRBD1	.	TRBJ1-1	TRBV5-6	TGTGCCAGCAGCAATCGGGACAGGGGTGTCACTGAAGCTTTCTTT	CASSNRDRGVTEAFF
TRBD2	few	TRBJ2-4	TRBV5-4	TGTGCCAGCAGCTTGAATCTAGCGGGGGCCGCTAACATTCAGTACTTC	CASSLNLAGAANIQYF
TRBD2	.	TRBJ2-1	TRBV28	TGTGCCAGCAGGAGCGGGAGCGCTTCCTACAATGAGCAGTTCTTC	CASRSGSASYNEQFF
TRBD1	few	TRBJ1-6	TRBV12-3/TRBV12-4	TGTGCCAGCACCACAGGGGTGATATCACCCCTCCACTTT	CASTTGVISPLHF
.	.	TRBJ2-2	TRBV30	TGTGCCTGGAGACACACAGGTAGCACCGGGGAGCTGTTTTTT	CAWRHTGSTGELFF
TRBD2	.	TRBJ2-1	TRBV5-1	TGCGCCAGCAGCTCTGGCCCTAGCGGGAATGAGCAGTTCTTC	CASSSGPSGNEQFF
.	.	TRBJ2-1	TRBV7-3	TGTGCCAGCAGCCCCTATCTAGCTCCCTACAATGAGCAGTTCTTC	CASSPYLAPYNEQFF
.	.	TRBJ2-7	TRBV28	TGTGCCAGCAGTTTTGGGAACCCAGGGGAGCAGTACTTC	CASSFGNPGEQYF
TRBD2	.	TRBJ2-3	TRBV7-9	TGTGCCAGCACTAGCGGGGGACCCACAGATACGCAGTATTTT	CASTSGGPTDTQYF
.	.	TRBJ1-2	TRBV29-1	TGCAGCGTTGCCACCCCTGCACGGGACTATGGCTACACCTTC	CSVATPARDYGYTF
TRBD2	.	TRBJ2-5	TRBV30	TGTGCCTGGAGCGTCGGGACTAGCGGGGTAGAGACCCAGTACTTC	CAWSVGTSGVETQYF
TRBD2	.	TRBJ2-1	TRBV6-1	TGTGCCAGCAGTGAGTTACTAGCGGGGGATGAGCAGTTCTTC	CASSELLAGDEQFF
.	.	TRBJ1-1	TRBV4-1	TGCGCCAGCAGCCAAGATCAGGGTAGCACTGAAGCTTTCTTT	CASSQDQGSTEAFF
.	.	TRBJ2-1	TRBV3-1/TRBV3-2	TGTGCCAGCAGCCAGGTGACTCGATGGTACAATGAGCAGTTCTTC	CASSQVTRWYNEQFF
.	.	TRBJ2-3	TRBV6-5	TGTGCCAGCTTCGAGGGAGTGGGCACAGATACGCAGTATTTT	CASFEGVGTDTQYF
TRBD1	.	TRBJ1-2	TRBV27	TGTGCCAGCAGTTTTCAGGGACAGGGGATGGGGGGCTACACCTTC	CASSFQGQGMGGYTF
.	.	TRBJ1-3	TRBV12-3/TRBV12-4	TGTGCCAGTGGACAGAACTCTGGAAACACCATATATTTT	CASGQNSGNTIYF
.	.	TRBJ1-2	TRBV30	TGTGCCTGGAGTATAAACAATGAGGGTCATGGCTACACCTTC	CAWSINNEGHGYTF
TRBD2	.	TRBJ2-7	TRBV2	TGTGCCAGCAGTGTCTCAGCGGGGGAACCCTACGAGCAGTACTTC	CASSVSAGEPYEQYF
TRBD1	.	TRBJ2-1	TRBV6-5	TGTGCCAGCAGCGATGGACAGGGTTGGGAGCAGTTCTTC	CASSDGQGWEQFF
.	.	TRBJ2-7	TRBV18	TGTGCCAGCTCATCAACCCAGGACAGTCAACTCTACTACGAGCAGTACTTC	CASSSTQDSQLYYEQYF
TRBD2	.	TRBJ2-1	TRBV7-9	TGTGCCGCATCGGCATTTGGGGGGGACCTTAATGAGCAGTTCTTC	CAASAFGGDLNEQFF
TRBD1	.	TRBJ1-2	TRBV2	TGTGCCAGCAGTGAATTGAAAAGACAGGGGACCTATGGCTACACCTTC	CASSELKRQGTYGYTF
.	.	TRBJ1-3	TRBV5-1	TGCGCCAGCAGTCACGGGTATGGAAACACCATATATTTT	CASSHGYGNTIYF
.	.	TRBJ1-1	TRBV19	TGTGCCAGTAGTACCTATGAAGCTTTCTTT	CASSTYEAFF
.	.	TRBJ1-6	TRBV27	TGTGCCAGCAGTTTATCGCGGGATTCACCCCTCCACTTT	CASSLSRDSPLHF
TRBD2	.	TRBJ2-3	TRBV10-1	TGCGCCAGCAGTGGGGCTAGCGGGGCTAACACAGATACGCAGTATTTT	CASSGASGANTDTQYF
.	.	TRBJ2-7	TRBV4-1	TGCGCCAGCAGCCAAGACCGCGGGGTCGAGCAGTACTTC	CASSQDRGVEQYF
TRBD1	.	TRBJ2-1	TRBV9	TGTGCCAGCAGCGTATACAGGGGAATATACAATGAGCAGTTCTTC	CASSVYRGIYNEQFF
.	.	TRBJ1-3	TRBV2	TGTGCCAGCGGCCGGGCGAAGGGGATGACTGGAAACACCATATATTTT	CASGRAKGMTGNTIYF
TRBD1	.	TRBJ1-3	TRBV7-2	TGTGCCAGCAGCCAACGACAGGGAAGTGGAAACACCATATATTTT	CASSQRQGSGNTIYF
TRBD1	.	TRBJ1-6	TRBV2	TGTGCCAGCAGCGTGGGACAGGGTCGAATTTCACCCCTCCACTTT	CASSVGQGRISPLHF
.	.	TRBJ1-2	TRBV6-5	TGTGCCAGCAGTTACTCCAGGGGAAACTATGGCTACACCTTC	CASSYSRGNYGYTF
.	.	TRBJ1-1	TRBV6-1	TGTGCCAGCAGTGAACTTACAGTGGGCAGGGGCACTGAAGCTTTCTTT	CASSELTVGRGTEAFF
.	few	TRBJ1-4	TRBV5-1	TGCGCCAGCAGTTCGAGGGACCCGGGGGGTGAAAAACTGTTTTTT	CASSSRDPGGEKLFF
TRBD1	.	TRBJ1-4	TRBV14	TGTGCCAGCAGCTTCGGGACAGACCTTAATGAAAAACTGTTTTTT	CASSFGTDLNEKLFF
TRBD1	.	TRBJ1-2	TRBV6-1	TGTGCCAGCAGTGAACGCGGCTTCGGGACAGAAAACTATGGCTACACCTTC	CASSERGFGTENYGYTF
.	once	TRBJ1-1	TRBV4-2	TGTGCCAGCAGCCAGCCGCAGGGGAACACTGAAGCTTTCTTT	CASSQPQGNTEAFF
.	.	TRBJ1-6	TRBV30	TGTGCCTGGAGTGAGGGGGGGCTGGGTAATTCACCCCTCCACTTT	CAWSEGGLGNSPLHF
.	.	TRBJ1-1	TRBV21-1	TGTGCCAGCAGCAAAGGGGGGCAGATGAACACTGAAGCTTTCTTT	CASSKGGQMNTEAFF
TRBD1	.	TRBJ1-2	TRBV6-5	TGTGCCAGCAGTTACGTGGACAGGGATGGCTACACCTTC	CASSYVDRDGYTF
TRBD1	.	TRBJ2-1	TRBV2	TGTGCCAGCAAGGGTTTACCGGGACAGGGCAGGAATGAGCAGTTCTTC	CASKGLPGQGRNEQFF
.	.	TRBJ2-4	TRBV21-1	TGTGCCAGCAGCAAAACAGACGTACCGACGAAGGACATTCAGTACTTC	CASSKTDVPTKDIQYF
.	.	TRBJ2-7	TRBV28	TGTGCCAGCAGTCCTCGTAGACAGGAGCAGTACTTC	CASSPRRQEQYF
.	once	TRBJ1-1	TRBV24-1	TGTGCCACCAGTGACGGGGGAAAGGAAGCTTTCTTT	CATSDGGKEAFF